This T cell receptor beta chain was documented in a study of blood T cell repertoires in COVID-19. Generated by immunoSEQ multiplex PCR, the TCRdb table keeps only in-frame clones and is missing some. The sample records approximately 35,000 clones, around 85% being singletons. The V gene's germline CDR1 is SGHNT and CDR2 YYREEE (reference sequence). The CDR3 is 16 amino acids. With 4 bases clipped from V and 7 bases from J, the junction kept 14 bases outside the gene matches. The source of this sequence is a man aged 55 to 70 with active COVID-19. The chain uses TRBV5-4 and TRBJ2-1, with 7 bases matching TRBD2. Material: peripheral blood. CDR3 DNA: TGTGCCAGCAGCCTTGCGGGGAGGGCAGGTCGAAATGAGCAGTTCTTC. Protein product: CASSLAGRAGRNEQFF. The full variable domain, its missing parts supplied by reference TRBV5-4 and TRBJ2-1, is ETGVTQSPTHLIKTRGQQVTLRCSSQSGHNTVSWYQQALGQGPQFIFQYYREEENGRGNFPPRFSGLQFPNYSSELNVNALELDDSALYLCASSLAGRAGRNEQFFGPGTRLTVL.